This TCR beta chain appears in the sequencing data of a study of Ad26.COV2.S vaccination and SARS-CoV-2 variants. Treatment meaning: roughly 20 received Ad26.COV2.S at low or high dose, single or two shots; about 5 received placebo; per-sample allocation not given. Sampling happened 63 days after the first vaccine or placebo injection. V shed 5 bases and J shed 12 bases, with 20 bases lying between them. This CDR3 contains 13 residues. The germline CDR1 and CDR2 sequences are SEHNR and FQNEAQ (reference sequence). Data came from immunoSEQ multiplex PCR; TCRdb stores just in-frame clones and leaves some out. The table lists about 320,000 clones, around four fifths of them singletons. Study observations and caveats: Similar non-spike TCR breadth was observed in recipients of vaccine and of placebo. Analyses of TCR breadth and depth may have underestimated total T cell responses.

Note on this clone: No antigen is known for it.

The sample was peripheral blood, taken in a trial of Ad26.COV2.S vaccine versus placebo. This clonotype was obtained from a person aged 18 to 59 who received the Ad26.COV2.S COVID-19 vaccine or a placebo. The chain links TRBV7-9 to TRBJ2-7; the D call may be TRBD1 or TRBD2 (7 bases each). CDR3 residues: CASSRDRVGEGYF. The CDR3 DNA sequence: TGTGCCAGCAGCCGAGACAGGGTTGGGGAGGGGTACTTC. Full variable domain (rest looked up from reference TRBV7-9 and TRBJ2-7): DTGVSQNPRHKITKRGQNVTFRCDPISEHNRLYWYRQTLGQGPEFLTYFQNEAQLEKSRLLSDRFSAERPKGSFSTLEIQRTEQGDSAMYLCASSRDRVGEGYFGPGTRLTVT.